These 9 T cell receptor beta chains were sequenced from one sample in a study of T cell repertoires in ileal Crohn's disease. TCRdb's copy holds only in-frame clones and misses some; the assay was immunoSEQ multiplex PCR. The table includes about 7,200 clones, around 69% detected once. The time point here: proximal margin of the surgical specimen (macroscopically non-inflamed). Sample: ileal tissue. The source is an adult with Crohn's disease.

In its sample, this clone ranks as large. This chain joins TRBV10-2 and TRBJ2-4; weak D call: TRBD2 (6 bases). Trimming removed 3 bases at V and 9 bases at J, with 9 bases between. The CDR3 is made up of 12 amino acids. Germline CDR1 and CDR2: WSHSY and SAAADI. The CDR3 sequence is CASSDLGGIQYF. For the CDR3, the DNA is TGCGCCAGCAGTGACTTGGGGGGCATTCAGTACTTC.

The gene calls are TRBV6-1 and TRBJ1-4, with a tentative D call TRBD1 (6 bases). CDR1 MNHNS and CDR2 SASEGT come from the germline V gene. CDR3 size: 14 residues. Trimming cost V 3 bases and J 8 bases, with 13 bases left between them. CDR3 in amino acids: CASSDSRQGEKLFF. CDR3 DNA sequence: TGTGCCAGCAGTGACTCACGGCAGGGGGAAAAACTGTTTTTT.

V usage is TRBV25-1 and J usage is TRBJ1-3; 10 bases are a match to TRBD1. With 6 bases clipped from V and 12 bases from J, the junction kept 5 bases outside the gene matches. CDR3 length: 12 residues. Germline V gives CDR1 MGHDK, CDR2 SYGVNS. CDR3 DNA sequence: TGTGCCAGCAGCCCTGACAGGGGGCGCATATATTTT. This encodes CASSPDRGRIYF.

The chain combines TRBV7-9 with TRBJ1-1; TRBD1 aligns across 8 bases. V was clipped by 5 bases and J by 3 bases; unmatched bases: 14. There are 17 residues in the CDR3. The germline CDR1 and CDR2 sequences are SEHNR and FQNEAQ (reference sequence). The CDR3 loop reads CASSDTKTGVLDTEAFF. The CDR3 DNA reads TGTGCCAGCAGCGATACAAAGACAGGGGTTTTGGACACTGAAGCTTTCTTT.

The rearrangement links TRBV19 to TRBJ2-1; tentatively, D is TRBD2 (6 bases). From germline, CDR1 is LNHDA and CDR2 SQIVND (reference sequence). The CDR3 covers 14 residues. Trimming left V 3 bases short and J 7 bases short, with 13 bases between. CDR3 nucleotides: TGTGCCAGTAGTATTAGCGGAGAACTTAATGAGCAGTTCTTC. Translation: CASSISGELNEQFF.

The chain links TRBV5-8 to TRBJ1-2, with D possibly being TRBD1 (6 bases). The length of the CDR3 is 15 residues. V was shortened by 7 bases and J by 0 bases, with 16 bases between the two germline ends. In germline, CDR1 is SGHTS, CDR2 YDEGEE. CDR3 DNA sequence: TGTGCCAGCCTAGGTCGTAGACAGGCTAACTATGGCTACACCTTC. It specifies CASLGRRQANYGYTF.

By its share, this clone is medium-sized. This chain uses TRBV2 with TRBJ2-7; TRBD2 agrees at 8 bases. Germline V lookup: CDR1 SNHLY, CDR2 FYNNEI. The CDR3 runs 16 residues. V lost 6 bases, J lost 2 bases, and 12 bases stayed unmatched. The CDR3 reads CASRFPSGPSTYEQYF. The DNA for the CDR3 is TGTGCCAGCAGGTTTCCTAGCGGGCCCAGTACCTACGAGCAGTACTTC. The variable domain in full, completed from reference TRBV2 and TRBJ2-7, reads EPEVTQTPSHQVTQMGQEVILRCVPISNHLYFYWYRQILGQKVEFLVSFYNNEISEKSEIFDDQFSVERPDGSNFTLKIRSTKLEDSAMYFCASRFPSGPSTYEQYFGPGTRLTVT.

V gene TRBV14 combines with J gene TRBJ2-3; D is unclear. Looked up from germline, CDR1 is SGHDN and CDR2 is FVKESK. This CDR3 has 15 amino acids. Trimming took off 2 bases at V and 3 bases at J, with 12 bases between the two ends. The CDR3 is CASSQRSTNTDTQYF. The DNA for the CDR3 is TGTGCCAGCAGCCAAAGGTCAACTAATACAGATACGCAGTATTTT.

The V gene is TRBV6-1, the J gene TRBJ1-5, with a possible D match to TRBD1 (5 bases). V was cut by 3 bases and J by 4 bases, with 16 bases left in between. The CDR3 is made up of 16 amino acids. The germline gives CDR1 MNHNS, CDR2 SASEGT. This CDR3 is CASSEPGLYRNQPQHF. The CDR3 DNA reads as TGTGCCAGCAGTGAGCCAGGGCTCTACAGGAATCAGCCCCAGCATTTT.